Listed below are T cell receptor beta chains from one sample, sequenced in a study of T cell repertoires in cytomegalovirus infection. MiXCR, applied by TCRdb to the reads, yields one record per CDR3 protein. The table records about 490,000 distinct CDR3 sequences, approximately 10% of them present only once. Sequenced input: PBMCs. These receptors originate from a human donor in good health (CMV status not recorded). Some clones in this sample may be carry-over from other donors' samples. Both conserved end residues are part of each CDR3. A D gene is named only where the DNA matches it firmly. Some rows have no size entry. The others give once, few or many, or a class for an expanded clone.

d_call	j_call	v_call	clone_size	cdr3_nt	cdr3_aa
TRBD1	TRBJ1-5	TRBV27	few	TGTGCCAGCAGTACCGGGACAGGGTGGTCGGTGGGCAATCAGCCCCAGCATTTT	CASSTGTGWSVGNQPQHF
TRBD1	TRBJ2-5	TRBV19	.	TGTGCCAGTAGTATGGACAGGGCTTTCCAGGAGACCCAGTACTTC	CASSMDRAFQETQYF
.	TRBJ1-6	TRBV13	.	TGTGCCAGCAGCTCGACAGATTATAATTCACCCCTCCACTTT	CASSSTDYNSPLHF
.	TRBJ2-7	TRBV7-9	many	TGTGCCAGCAGCTCCCGACAGGGAGGCTACGAGCAGTACTTC	CASSSRQGGYEQYF
TRBD2	TRBJ2-1	TRBV7-3	few	TGTGCCAGCAGCCCCTCGACTAGCGGGAGGAACAATGAGCAGTTCTTC	CASSPSTSGRNNEQFF
.	TRBJ2-3	TRBV11-2	many	TGTGCCAGCAGCTTGAATTCCCCTAGCACAGATACGCAGTATTTT	CASSLNSPSTDTQYF
.	TRBJ2-5	TRBV12-3/TRBV12-4	many	TGTGCCAGCAGTTCCCCGGGGGCTAGAAGGGAGACCCAGTACTTC	CASSSPGARRETQYF
.	TRBJ1-4	TRBV6-5	many	TGTGCCAGCAGTTACTCGGCGGGAGCAACTAATGAAAAACTGTTTTTT	CASSYSAGATNEKLFF
.	TRBJ2-7	TRBV5-1	many	TGCGCCAGCAGCTTGGAGGGGGGCAGAACCTACGAGCAGTACTTC	CASSLEGGRTYEQYF
TRBD1	TRBJ2-7	TRBV5-4	many	TGTGCCAGCAGCTTGGATCAGGGGGCGTACGAGCAGTACTTC	CASSLDQGAYEQYF
TRBD2	TRBJ2-7	TRBV18	.	TGTGCCAGCTCACCACGACTAGCGGGATCTATCGACGAGCAGTACTTC	CASSPRLAGSIDEQYF
.	TRBJ2-7	TRBV18	few	TGTGCCAGCGGGCTAGGAGGAGGGGTGTACGAGCAGTACTTC	CASGLGGGVYEQYF
.	TRBJ1-4	TRBV20-1	few	TGCAGTGCTTCCTTAGGCCAGGCGGCTGAAAAACTGTTTTTT	CSASLGQAAEKLFF
TRBD1	TRBJ2-5	TRBV2	many	TGTGCCAGCTTCGGACAGGAAGAGACCCAGTACTTC	CASFGQEETQYF
.	TRBJ2-3	TRBV5-1	few	TGCGCCAGCAGGTCGATGGGATCTAGCACAGATACGCAGTATTTT	CASRSMGSSTDTQYF
.	TRBJ2-1	TRBV14	many	TGTGCCAGCAGCCAGCTGGACGGGACCTACAATGAGCAGTTCTTC	CASSQLDGTYNEQFF
.	TRBJ1-6	TRBV12-3/TRBV12-4	many	TGTGCCAGCAGTTTAGGGGGACGGTCGAATTCACCCCTCCACTTT	CASSLGGRSNSPLHF
.	TRBJ2-1	TRBV11-2	many	TGTGCCAGCAGTCTAAGACAGGGAGGGGTTTGGAATGAGCAGTTCTTC	CASSLRQGGVWNEQFF
.	TRBJ2-2	TRBV7-3	many	TGTGCCAGCAGCTCGGTCGGGACCAACACCGGGGAGCTGTTTTTT	CASSSVGTNTGELFF
.	TRBJ1-1	TRBV7-9	many	TGTGCCAGCAGCCAGGGCGGTCGAGCGGGGACTGAAGCTTTCTTT	CASSQGGRAGTEAFF
.	TRBJ2-7	TRBV11-2	few	TGTGCCAGCAGCTTGTGGACAGCCGGGTACGAGCAGTACTTC	CASSLWTAGYEQYF
.	TRBJ2-6	TRBV12-5	many	TGTGCTAGTGGTTTTCAATCCGGGGCCAACGTCCTGACTTTC	CASGFQSGANVLTF
.	TRBJ2-7	TRBV29-1	.	TGCAGCGTGTCGCCTGGGACCACCGGGGGCGAGCAGTACTTC	CSVSPGTTGGEQYF